Listed here are 14 T cell receptor beta chains from one sample, sequenced in a study of memory CD4+ T cells and cytomegalovirus serostatus. Single viable CD3+CD4+CD8-CD45RO+ cells were sorted as the memory CD4+ T cells. Using immunoSEQ multiplex PCR, the repertoire was profiled, and TCRdb retains in-frame clones only, with some absent. The sample includes 55,000 to 65,000 clones, roughly 85% of them seen just once. Sequencing used memory CD4+ T cells from blood. Receptors were obtained from an adult in good health and CMV-seronegative. Some clones in this sample may be carry-over from other donors' samples.

The J gene is TRBJ2-3, the V gene TRBV7-9; the D is unclear. Looked up from germline, CDR1 is SEHNR and CDR2 is FQNEAQ (reference sequence). This CDR3 has 14 residues. Deletions cut 1 base from V and 5 bases from J, with 10 bases between. The CDR3 spells CASSLDERGDTQYF. The CDR3 nucleotides are TGTGCCAGCAGCTTAGATGAGAGAGGAGATACGCAGTATTTT.

The chain uses TRBV15 and TRBJ2-1; a possible D gene is TRBD2 (7 bases). Trimming stripped 5 bases from V and 5 bases from J, with 16 bases between. This CDR3 comprises 15 residues. The germline CDR1 and CDR2 sequences are LNHNV and YYDKDF (reference sequence). CDR3 nucleotides: TGTGCCACCAGCCCAGAGCGGGGACACAACAATGAGCAGTTCTTC. This sequence encodes CATSPERGHNNEQFF. Full variable domain (outside the CDR3, taken from reference TRBV15 and TRBJ2-1): DAMVIQNPRYQVTQFGKPVTLSCSQTLNHNVMYWYQQKSSQAPKLLFHYYDKDFNNEADTPDNFQSRRPNTSFCFLDIRSPGLGDTAMYLCATSPERGHNNEQFFGPGTRLTVL.

The rearrangement joins TRBV30 to TRBJ2-1, with D hard to call. Germline lookup yields CDR1 GTSNPN and CDR2 SVGIG (reference sequence). V dropped 5 bases and J dropped 3 bases, with 11 bases sitting between them. This CDR3 region has 13 residues. DNA of the CDR3: TGTGCCTGGGGCTCCCAATACTACAATGAGCAGTTCTTC. This gives the protein CAWGSQYYNEQFF.

V is TRBV18 and J is TRBJ2-1, with 7 nucleotides matching TRBD2. Germline loops: CDR1 KGHSH, CDR2 LQKENI. This CDR3 region has 18 residues. V lost 3 bases, J lost 3 bases, and 14 bases stayed unmatched. The CDR3 DNA is TGTGCCAGCTCACCCGCTAGCGGTCCCCTGGCTGGCTACAATGAGCAGTTCTTC. Translating gives CASSPASGPLAGYNEQFF. Based on the CDR3 plus reference TRBV18 and TRBJ2-1, the full variable domain is NAGVMQNPRHLVRRRGQEARLRCSPMKGHSHVYWYRQLPEEGLKFMVYLQKENIIDESGMPKERFSAEFPKEGPSILRIQQVVRGDSAAYFCASSPASGPLAGYNEQFFGPGTRLTVL.

This chain links TRBV7-2 with TRBJ2-7; tentative D call: TRBD2 (6 bases). The CDR3 has 16 amino acids. CDR1 SGHTA and CDR2 FQGNSA come from the germline V gene. V was shortened by 1 base and J by 2 bases, with 15 bases between the two germline ends. The CDR3 here is CASSLDPAGPTYEQYF. CDR3 coding DNA: TGTGCCAGCAGCTTAGACCCAGCGGGTCCTACCTACGAGCAGTACTTC.

This clone was detected only once. The chain joins TRBV7-9 to TRBJ2-1; no definite D call. The CDR3 sequence is 12 residues long. From germline, CDR1 is SEHNR and CDR2 FQNEAQ (reference sequence). The germline V and J ends were trimmed by 3 bases and 7 bases, with 7 bases remaining between them. The CDR3 loop reads CASSFRENEQFF. CDR3 DNA sequence: TGTGCCAGCAGCTTTCGAGAAAATGAGCAGTTCTTC.

This chain joins TRBV18 and TRBJ1-2; 11 nucleotides match TRBD1. The junction had 3 bases not matched to a gene; V was cut back by 3 bases and J by 6 bases. The CDR3 has 14 amino acids. CDR1 KGHSH and CDR2 LQKENI come from the germline V gene. CDR3 bases: TGTGCCAGCTCACCCCGGGACAGGGGGAATGGCTACACCTTC. Its translation is CASSPRDRGNGYTF.

J is TRBJ2-1 and V is TRBV9, with 8 bases matching TRBD2. The CDR3 totals 16 residues. V lost 0 bases, J lost 9 bases, and 11 bases stayed unmatched. Germline V gives CDR1 SGDLS, CDR2 YYNGEE. The CDR3 spells CASSVVRAGERGEQFF. CDR3 DNA sequence: TGTGCCAGCAGCGTAGTTCGAGCGGGAGAACGGGGTGAGCAGTTCTTC.

The CDR3 DNA reads as TGTGCCTGGGGTCGAATCAGGGGGGGTGGCGAGGCCAACGTCCTGACTTTC. Protein: CAWGRIRGGGEANVLTF. This chain joins TRBV30 and TRBJ2-6; either TRBD1 or TRBD2 may supply D (7 bases each). Trimming took 5 bases from V and 6 from J, leaving 23 bases between them. Germline V gene data show CDR1 as GTSNPN and CDR2 as SVGIG (reference sequence). This CDR3 is built from 17 residues.

This clone was observed a single time. The chain combines TRBV6-5 with TRBJ2-7; D gene unclear. The V gene lost 2 bases and the J gene lost 0 bases, with 8 bases spanning the gap. Germline V gives CDR1 MNHEY, CDR2 SVGAGI. The CDR3 runs to 14 residues. This CDR3 is CASSYTVSSYEQYF. The CDR3 bases are TGTGCCAGCAGTTACACCGTTAGCTCCTACGAGCAGTACTTC.

CDR3 residues: CASSLDRQGREKLFF. The CDR3 nucleotides read TGCGCCAGCAGCTTGGACCGACAGGGTAGAGAAAAACTGTTTTTT. The J gene is TRBJ1-4, the V gene TRBV5-1; the match to TRBD1 covers 7 bases. V lost 0 bases, J lost 8 bases, and 7 bases stayed unmatched. The CDR3 length is 15 residues. Germline-derived CDR1 and CDR2 are SGHRS and YFSETQ.

The V call is TRBV6-5, the J call TRBJ2-3; no clear D. This CDR3 contains 10 residues. Trimming shortened V by 8 bases and J by 11 bases, and 11 bases separated the two germline ends. From germline, CDR1 is MNHEY and CDR2 SVGAGI. The CDR3 region has the DNA TGTGCCAGCGGTGAAGGCGGGCAGTATTTT. This translates into CASGEGGQYF.

The rearrangement joins TRBV6-5 to TRBJ2-7, with 11 bases matching TRBD2. CDR1 and CDR2 (germline): MNHEY, SVGAGI. The V gene end was trimmed by 4 bases and the J gene end by 4 bases; junction bases not matched to a gene: 6. CDR3 length: 15 amino acids. This chain's CDR3 is CASSSRGLAGYEQYF. CDR3 nucleotide sequence: TGTGCCAGCAGTTCCCGAGGACTAGCGGGTTACGAGCAGTACTTC.

This chain uses TRBV30 with TRBJ1-2; the D is unclear. The CDR3 has 12 amino acids. The V end lost 0 bases, the J end lost 8 bases, and 10 bases lay between the germline ends. From germline, CDR1 is GTSNPN and CDR2 SVGIG (reference sequence). In DNA form, the CDR3 reads TGTGCCTGGAGTGTACCGGGTGGGGGCTACACCTTC. The encoded protein is CAWSVPGGGYTF.